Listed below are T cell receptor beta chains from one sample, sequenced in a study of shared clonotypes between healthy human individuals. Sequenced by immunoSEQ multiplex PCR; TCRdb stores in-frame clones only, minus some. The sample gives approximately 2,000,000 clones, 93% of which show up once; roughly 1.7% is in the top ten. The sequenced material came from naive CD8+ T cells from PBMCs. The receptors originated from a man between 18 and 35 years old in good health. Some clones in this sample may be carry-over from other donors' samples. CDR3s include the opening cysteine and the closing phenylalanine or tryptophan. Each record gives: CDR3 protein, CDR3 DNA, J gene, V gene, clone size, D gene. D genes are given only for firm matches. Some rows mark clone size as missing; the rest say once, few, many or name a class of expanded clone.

CDR3: CASRPGTYYGYTF
DNA: TGTGCCAGCAGGCCCGGGACATACTATGGCTACACCTTC
J: TRBJ1-2
V: TRBV6-5
size: -
D: -

CDR3: CASSAPESAETQYF
DNA: TGTGCCAGCAGTGCTCCCGAGTCCGCGGAGACCCAGTACTTC
J: TRBJ2-5
V: TRBV25-1
size: -
D: -

CDR3: CASSIRDSNQPQHF
DNA: TGTGCCAGTAGTATACGGGATAGCAATCAGCCCCAGCATTTT
J: TRBJ1-5
V: TRBV19
size: many
D: -

CDR3: CAWTDSGINQPQHF
DNA: TGTGCCTGGACCGACAGTGGAATTAATCAGCCCCAGCATTTT
J: TRBJ1-5
V: TRBV30
size: -
D: -

CDR3: CASRSRDYSSYEQYF
DNA: TGTGCCAGCAGGTCCCGGGACTACAGCTCCTACGAGCAGTACTTC
J: TRBJ2-7
V: TRBV7-2
size: -
D: TRBD2

CDR3: CASTPTPGRALDTEAFF
DNA: TGTGCCAGTACCCCAACTCCAGGGAGAGCCCTCGACACTGAAGCTTTCTTT
J: TRBJ1-1
V: TRBV19
size: -
D: -

CDR3: CASSETLAEGLTTDTQYF
DNA: TGTGCCAGCAGCGAAACTCTAGCGGAGGGCCTGACGACAGATACGCAGTATTTT
J: TRBJ2-3
V: TRBV9
size: -
D: TRBD2

CDR3: CASTWVGSLGYGYTF
DNA: TGTGCCAGCACCTGGGTTGGGTCGTTGGGCTATGGCTACACCTTC
J: TRBJ1-2
V: TRBV7-9
size: -
D: -

CDR3: CASIGAGRRGEVHEQFF
DNA: TGCGCCAGCATTGGCGCCGGGCGTCGGGGGGAGGTCCATGAGCAGTTCTTC
J: TRBJ2-1
V: TRBV10-1
size: once
D: TRBD2

CDR3: CASSTPGISGRGEQFF
DNA: TGTGCCAGCAGCACACCCGGTATTAGCGGGAGGGGGGAGCAGTTCTTC
J: TRBJ2-1
V: TRBV11-2
size: -
D: TRBD2

CDR3: CASSLGTSGRRAYEQYF
DNA: TGTGCCAGCAGCTTGGGGACTAGCGGGAGACGGGCCTACGAGCAGTACTTC
J: TRBJ2-7
V: TRBV5-4
size: -
D: TRBD2

CDR3: CASSPRWAATANYGYTF
DNA: TGTGCCAGCAGTCCCCGGTGGGCAGCCACAGCTAACTATGGCTACACCTTC
J: TRBJ1-2
V: TRBV27
size: -
D: -

CDR3: CASSIGTTSSYEQYF
DNA: TGTGCCAGCAGTATTGGGACAACGAGCTCCTACGAGCAGTACTTC
J: TRBJ2-7
V: TRBV27
size: -
D: -

CDR3: CASSLAHPQPQHF
DNA: TGTGCCAGCAGTTTAGCTCACCCGCAGCCCCAGCATTTT
J: TRBJ1-5
V: TRBV27
size: -
D: -